These 27 T cell receptor beta chains were all obtained from the same sample, sequenced in a study of regulatory T cells in long-lasting Graves disease. Combining iRepertoire HTBI primers with Arm-PCR of CDR3 regions, the authors built TCR beta libraries. TCRdb used MiXCR to reprocess the multiplex PCR reads, holding one entry per CDR3 protein. This sample has 300,000 to 500,000 distinct CDR3 sequences, with 20% to 25% found just once. The time point is: persistent/refractory GD, antithyroid drugs over 5 years with positive TRAb. Extracted PBMC RNA gave rise to the TCR library. The sequences come from peripheral blood mononuclear cells (PBMCs), collected when the disease was refractory, from a patient treated with antithyroid drugs. The receptors were sampled from a female donor with Graves disease.

This clonotype was recorded many times. The chain is built from TRBV27 and TRBJ2-4, with TRBD1 identical over 10 bases. J lost 7 bases, V lost 5 bases, and 14 bases had no gene match. The CDR3 length is 17 residues. Germline CDR1 is MNHEY and CDR2 is SMNVEV (reference sequence). The DNA of the CDR3 is TGTGCCAGCAGTCCACCGTCATGGGGACAGGGGATGAACATTCAGTACTTC. This gives the protein CASSPPSWGQGMNIQYF.

The V and J genes are TRBV27 and TRBJ1-1; tentative D call: TRBD1 (6 bases). Per germline, CDR1 MNHEY and CDR2 SMNVEV (reference sequence). The CDR3 is 14 residues long. V was clipped by 4 bases and J by 1 base, with 10 bases between them. CDR3 in DNA: TGTGCCAGCAGTTACACAGGGTCGAACACTGAAGCTTTCTTT. Translating gives CASSYTGSNTEAFF.

This clonotype has only a few counts. The rearrangement uses TRBV20-1 and TRBJ2-4; tentatively, D is TRBD2 (5 bases). The CDR3 runs 13 residues. Trimming stripped 6 bases from V and 4 bases from J, with 13 bases between. Germline CDR1 DFQATT, CDR2 SNEGSKA (reference sequence). CDR3 in amino acids: CSAHGILKNIQYF. The CDR3 DNA reads as TGCAGTGCCCACGGGATCTTAAAAAACATTCAGTACTTC.

In its sample, this clonotype was seen a few times. V is TRBV5-1 and J is TRBJ1-2; TRBD1 matches 9 bases. Looked up from germline, CDR1 is SGHRS and CDR2 is YFSETQ. J lost 5 bases, V lost 2 bases, and 10 bases had no gene match. CDR3 length: 16 amino acids. The CDR3 here is CASSLRTGEIGYGYTF. Written as DNA, the CDR3 is TGCGCCAGCAGCTTACGGACAGGGGAAATTGGATATGGCTACACCTTC.

The V call is TRBV7-9, the J call TRBJ2-7; 11 positions agree with TRBD1. This CDR3 spans 19 amino acids. CDR1 is SEHNR and CDR2 is FQNEAQ in the germline V gene (reference sequence). With 1 base clipped from V and 0 bases from J, the junction kept 11 bases outside the gene matches. The CDR3 coding sequence is TGTGCCAGCAGCTTAGTGGGGACAGGGGGAGGGGGAAGCTCCTACGAGCAGTACTTC. As protein: CASSLVGTGGGGSSYEQYF.

This clonotype was counted ten times or more. The genes are TRBV11-2 and TRBJ2-7; D unresolved. V lost 0 bases to trimming and J lost 7 bases, with 10 bases between them. Germline CDR1 reads SGHAT; CDR2 reads FQNNGV. The CDR3 is 13 amino acids. The CDR3 nucleotides read TGTGCCAGCAGCTTAGAACAGCTAGTAGAGCAGTACTTC. This encodes CASSLEQLVEQYF.

This clonotype was seen only a few times. V usage is TRBV5-1 and J usage is TRBJ2-7, with 8 bases fitting TRBD1. Trimming cost V 5 bases and J 7 bases; bases outside gene matches: 14. Looked up from germline, CDR1 is SGHRS and CDR2 is YFSETQ. The CDR3 is 15 residues long. CDR3 protein: CASSFTGTGSREQYF. The CDR3 DNA reads as TGCGCCAGCAGTTTCACCGGGACAGGAAGTAGGGAGCAGTACTTC. Full variable domain (remainder filled in from reference TRBV5-1 and TRBJ2-7): KAGVTQTPRYLIKTRGQQVTLSCSPISGHRSVSWYQQTPGQGLQFLFEYFSETQRNKGNFPGRFSGRQFSNSRSEMNVSTLELGDSALYLCASSFTGTGSREQYFGPGTRLTVT.

This clonotype was seen only a few times. The genes are TRBV9 and TRBJ2-5; TRBD1 matches 8 bases. The ends lost 4 bases at V and 4 bases at J; junction bases unmatched: 3. The V gene's germline CDR1 is SGDLS and CDR2 YYNGEE. The CDR3 totals 13 residues. CDR3 coding DNA: TGTGCCAGCAGCAACGGACAGGGAGAGACCCAGTACTTC. Translated: CASSNGQGETQYF.

This clonotype was seen ten or more times. The J gene is TRBJ2-7, the V gene TRBV7-9; maybe TRBD1 (6 bases). The length of the CDR3 is 14 residues. CDR1 is SEHNR, CDR2 FQNEAQ, per germline (reference sequence). The ends were cut back, 5 bases at V and 4 bases at J, with 15 bases in the middle. The CDR3 nucleotides are TGTGCCAGCAGCAAATGGGACATAAAATACGAGCAGTACTTC. It specifies CASSKWDIKYEQYF.

This sequence joins TRBV5-4 and TRBJ2-5, with D perhaps matching TRBD1 (5 bases). With 1 base removed from V and 1 base from J, the gap between germline ends came to 11 bases. Germline assignment: CDR1 SGHNT and CDR2 YYREEE (reference sequence). The CDR3 is 15 amino acids. CDR3 sequence (DNA): TGTGCCAGCAGCTTGCGGACAACTTCCCAAGAGACCCAGTACTTC. It specifies CASSLRTTSQETQYF. The entire variable domain, with the rest obtained from reference TRBV5-4 and TRBJ2-5, is as follows: ETGVTQSPTHLIKTRGQQVTLRCSSQSGHNTVSWYQQALGQGPQFIFQYYREEENGRGNFPPRFSGLQFPNYSSELNVNALELDDSALYLCASSLRTTSQETQYFGPGTRLLVL.

This chain links TRBV29-1 with TRBJ2-3, with TRBD2 matching over 7 bases. After removal of 4 bases from V and 2 bases from J, the junction contained 9 bases not matched to a gene. Germline V lookup: CDR1 SQVTM, CDR2 ANQGSEA. The CDR3 covers 15 residues. This chain's CDR3 is CSVGGGEVFTDTQYF. In DNA, the CDR3 is TGCAGCGTTGGGGGAGGGGAGGTTTTCACAGATACGCAGTATTTT.

This clonotype has more than one count but fewer than ten. This rearrangement joins TRBV15 to TRBJ2-5; D gene ambiguous. CDR1 and CDR2 (germline): LNHNV, YYDKDF (reference sequence). The V end was cut by 1 base, the J end by 5 bases, with 8 bases between. This CDR3 region has 13 residues. This chain's CDR3 is CATSRGAGETQYF. Here the CDR3 DNA reads TGTGCCACCAGCAGAGGCGCTGGGGAGACCCAGTACTTC.

This chain uses TRBV11-2 with TRBJ2-5, with TRBD2 as a possible D gene (6 bases). V dropped 4 bases and J dropped 1 base, with 10 bases sitting between them. CDR1 is SGHAT, CDR2 FQNNGV, per germline. There are 14 residues in the CDR3. The CDR3 region is CASSSIAVQETQYF. CDR3 in DNA: TGTGCCAGCAGCTCAATAGCGGTCCAAGAGACCCAGTACTTC.

This clonotype was observed many times. This sequence joins TRBV2 and TRBJ2-2, with D hard to call. This CDR3 contains 15 residues. The V gene lost 1 base and the J gene lost 0 bases, with 6 bases spanning the gap. The germline V gene has CDR1 SNHLY and CDR2 FYNNEI. CDR3 DNA sequence: TGTGCCAGCAGTGAAGGCCAGCCGAACACCGGGGAGCTGTTTTTT. Its protein is CASSEGQPNTGELFF. The variable domain in full, with the rest retrieved from reference TRBV2 and TRBJ2-2, is EPEVTQTPSHQVTQMGQEVILRCVPISNHLYFYWYRQILGQKVEFLVSFYNNEISEKSEIFDDQFSVERPDGSNFTLKIRSTKLEDSAMYFCASSEGQPNTGELFFGEGSRLTVL.

This clonotype was recorded at least ten times. This chain joins TRBV28 and TRBJ1-2, with 8 bases matching TRBD1. CDR3 length equals 16 residues. Per the germline V gene, CDR1 is MDHEN and CDR2 is SYDVKM. V gave up 4 bases and J gave up 4 bases; unmatched junction bases: 11. The CDR3 loop is CASSSEGQGPPYGYTF. CDR3 in DNA: TGTGCCAGCAGTTCCGAAGGACAGGGCCCCCCCTATGGCTACACCTTC.

This clonotype occurred a few times. V is TRBV30 and J is TRBJ2-2, with D perhaps matching TRBD1 or TRBD2 (5 bases each). The length of the CDR3 is 13 residues. V shed 5 bases and J shed 6 bases, with 13 bases lying between them. Germline V gene lookup returns CDR1 GTSNPN and CDR2 SVGIG (reference sequence). The CDR3 nucleotides read TGTGCCTGGTTGGCAGGGACGGCCGGGGAGCTGTTTTTT. Protein product: CAWLAGTAGELFF.

This clonotype came up many times. The chain couples TRBV29-1 to TRBJ2-5, with a possible D match to TRBD1 (5 bases). This CDR3 is built from 13 residues. Germline CDR1 is SQVTM and CDR2 is ANQGSEA. Trimming took 7 bases from V and 5 from J, leaving 17 bases between them. CDR3 nucleotides: TGCAGCGCCCGGACAATATTTGGGGAGACCCAGTACTTC. It encodes CSARTIFGETQYF.

Only a few counts were recorded for this clonotype. This chain uses TRBV20-1 with TRBJ1-5; 7 nucleotides line up with TRBD1. The CDR3 covers 16 residues. V trimming: 0 bases; J trimming: 3 bases; junction bases outside the gene matches: 8. CDR1 DFQATT and CDR2 SNEGSKA come from the germline V gene (reference sequence). In DNA, the CDR3 is TGCAGTGCTAGAGACACCGGGGACAGCTACAATCAGCCCCAGCATTTT. Its protein is CSARDTGDSYNQPQHF.

In regard to this clonotype: A much larger clone sits a single nucleotide away, making a read error possible. This chain connects TRBV10-3 to TRBJ2-7; 7 nucleotides agree with TRBD1. This CDR3 region has 17 residues. Losses at the gene ends were 0 bases for V and 2 bases for J; bases not matched to a gene: 10. Germline CDR1 ENHRY, CDR2 SYGVKD. The CDR3 region is CAISESRGLTGAYEQYF. Written as DNA, the CDR3 is TGTGCCATCAGTGAGTCAAGGGGGCTAACGGGTGCCTACGAGCAGTACTTC.

This chain connects TRBV12-3 or TRBV12-4 to TRBJ2-1; the D is unclear. This CDR3 spans 13 amino acids. V dropped 3 bases and J dropped 6 bases, with 9 bases sitting between them. The chain's CDR3 is CASSFRGRNEQFF. CDR3 DNA sequence: TGTGCCAGCAGTTTCCGTGGGCGCAATGAGCAGTTCTTC.

The chain is built from TRBV7-2 and TRBJ2-2; 9 bases line up with TRBD1. With 5 bases clipped from V and 0 bases from J, the junction kept 1 base outside the gene matches. CDR3 length: 15 amino acids. Germline V lookup: CDR1 SGHTA, CDR2 FQGNSA. The chain's CDR3 is CASSRDRANTGELFF. DNA for the CDR3: TGTGCCAGCAGCCGGGACAGGGCGAACACCGGGGAGCTGTTTTTT. The whole variable domain, remainder taken from reference TRBV7-2 and TRBJ2-2, is GAGVSQSPSNKVTEKGKDVELRCDPISGHTALYWYRQSLGQGLEFLIYFQGNSAPDKSGLPSDRFSAERTGGSVSTLTIQRTQQEDSAVYLCASSRDRANTGELFFGEGSRLTVL.

This clonotype was counted between two and nine times. This chain connects TRBV29-1 to TRBJ2-5, with 11 bases matching TRBD2. The CDR3 length is 14 residues. The J segment lost 2 bases and the V segment lost 4 bases, leaving 3 bases of the junction unmatched. In germline, CDR1 is SQVTM, CDR2 ANQGSEA. Here the CDR3 reads CSVGLAGLQETQYF. DNA of the CDR3: TGCAGCGTTGGACTAGCGGGACTTCAAGAGACCCAGTACTTC.

The CDR3 is CASTFAGGEDTGELFF. CDR3 sequence (DNA): TGTGCCAGTACTTTCGCGGGGGGCGAGGACACCGGGGAGCTGTTTTTT. J is TRBJ2-2 and V is TRBV19; 8 bases match TRBD2. Per the germline V gene, CDR1 is LNHDA and CDR2 is SQIVND (reference sequence). V gave up 7 bases and J gave up 3 bases; unmatched junction bases: 10. The CDR3 sequence is 16 residues long.

This clonotype was observed at least ten times. The gene calls are TRBV27 and TRBJ2-7; tentative D call: TRBD2 (6 bases). Germline V gene data show CDR1 as MNHEY and CDR2 as SMNVEV (reference sequence). V was shortened by 6 bases and J by 0 bases, with 18 bases between the two germline ends. The CDR3 has 16 residues. The DNA of the CDR3 is TGTGCCAGCAGACGGCAGGGAGGATCTCACTCCTACGAGCAGTACTTC. Its protein product is CASRRQGGSHSYEQYF.

This clonotype has only a few counts. The chain combines TRBV19 with TRBJ2-7; 12 bases are shared with TRBD2. The V gene's germline CDR1 is LNHDA and CDR2 SQIVND (reference sequence). There are 16 residues in the CDR3. V was pared by 3 bases and J by 1 base, with 4 bases of the junction left unmatched. Here the CDR3 reads CASSIVGLAGSYEQYF. Written as DNA, the CDR3 is TGTGCCAGTAGTATCGTAGGACTAGCGGGATCCTACGAGCAGTACTTC.

This clonotype was found a few times. The V gene is TRBV29-1, the J gene TRBJ1-1; D is uncertain. Germline values: CDR1 SQVTM, CDR2 ANQGSEA. The ends were cut back, 4 bases at V and 4 bases at J, with 7 bases in the middle. This CDR3 region has 11 residues. The CDR3 loop reads CSVVWSTEAFF. In DNA, the CDR3 is TGCAGCGTTGTTTGGAGCACTGAAGCTTTCTTT.

In its sample, this clonotype was seen a few times. The chain links TRBV6-2 or TRBV6-3 to TRBJ1-1; a possible D gene is TRBD1 (6 bases). This CDR3 region has 15 residues. Per the germline V gene, CDR1 is MNHEY and CDR2 is SVGEGT. As DNA, the CDR3 is TGTGCAGGATCAACTCGGACAGATGGTTCCACTGAAGCTTTCTTT. Translated, it gives CAGSTRTDGSTEAFF.